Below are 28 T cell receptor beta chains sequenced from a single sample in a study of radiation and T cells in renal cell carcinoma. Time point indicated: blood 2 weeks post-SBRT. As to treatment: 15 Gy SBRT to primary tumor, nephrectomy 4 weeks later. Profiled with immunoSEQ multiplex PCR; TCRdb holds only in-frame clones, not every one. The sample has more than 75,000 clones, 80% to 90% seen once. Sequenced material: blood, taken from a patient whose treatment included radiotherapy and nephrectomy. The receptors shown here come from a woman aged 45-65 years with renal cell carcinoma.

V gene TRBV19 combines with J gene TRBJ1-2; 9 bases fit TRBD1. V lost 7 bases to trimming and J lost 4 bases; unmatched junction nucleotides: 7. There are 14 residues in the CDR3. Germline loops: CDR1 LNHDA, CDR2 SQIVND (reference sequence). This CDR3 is CASTPGQGLYGYTF. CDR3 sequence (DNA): TGTGCCAGTACCCCGGGACAGGGCCTCTATGGCTACACCTTC.

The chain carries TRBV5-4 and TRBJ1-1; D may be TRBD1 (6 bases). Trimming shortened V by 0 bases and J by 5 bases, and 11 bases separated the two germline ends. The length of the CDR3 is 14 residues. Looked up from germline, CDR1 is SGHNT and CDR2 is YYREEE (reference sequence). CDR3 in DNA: TGTGCCAGCAGCTTGGAACAGGGAAGAACTGAAGCTTTCTTT. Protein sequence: CASSLEQGRTEAFF.

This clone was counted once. CDR3 loop: CASSLDYSGTNTEAFF. The DNA for the CDR3 is TGCGCCAGCAGCTTGGATTACTCGGGGACGAACACTGAAGCTTTCTTT. The chain uses TRBV5-1 and TRBJ1-1; TRBD1 might be the D (5 bases). Germline CDR1 reads SGHRS; CDR2 reads YFSETQ. The V end was cut by 0 bases, the J end by 1 base, with 13 bases between. CDR3 size: 16 residues.

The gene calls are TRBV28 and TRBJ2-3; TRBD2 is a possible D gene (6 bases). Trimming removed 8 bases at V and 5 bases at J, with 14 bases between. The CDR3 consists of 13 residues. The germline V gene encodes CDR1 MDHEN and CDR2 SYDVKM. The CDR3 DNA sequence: TGTGCCAGCTCCACGGGGGTCGTAGATACGCAGTATTTT. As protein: CASSTGVVDTQYF.

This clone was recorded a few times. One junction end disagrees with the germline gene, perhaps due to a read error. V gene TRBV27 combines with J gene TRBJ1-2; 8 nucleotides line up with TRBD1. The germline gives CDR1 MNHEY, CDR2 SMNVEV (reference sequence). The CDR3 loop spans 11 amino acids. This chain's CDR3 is CASSTAGQELF. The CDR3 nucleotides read TGTGCCAGCAGTACCGCGGGACAGGAACTATTC.

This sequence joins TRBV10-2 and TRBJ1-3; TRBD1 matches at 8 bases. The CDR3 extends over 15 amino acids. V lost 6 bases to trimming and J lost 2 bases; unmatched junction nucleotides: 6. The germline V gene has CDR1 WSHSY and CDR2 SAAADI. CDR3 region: CASRPDRDAGNTIYF. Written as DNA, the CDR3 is TGCGCCAGCAGACCGGACAGGGACGCTGGAAACACCATATATTTT.

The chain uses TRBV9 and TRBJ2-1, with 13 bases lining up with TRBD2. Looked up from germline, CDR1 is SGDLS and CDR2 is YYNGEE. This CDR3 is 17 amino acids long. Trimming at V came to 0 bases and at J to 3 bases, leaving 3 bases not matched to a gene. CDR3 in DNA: TGTGCCAGCAGCGTAGAACTAGCGGGAGGGTACTACAATGAGCAGTTCTTC. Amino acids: CASSVELAGGYYNEQFF.

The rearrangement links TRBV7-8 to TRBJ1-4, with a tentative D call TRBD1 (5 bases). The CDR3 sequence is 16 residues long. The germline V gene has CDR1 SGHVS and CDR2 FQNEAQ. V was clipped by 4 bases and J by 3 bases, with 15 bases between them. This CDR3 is CASSSRSWGANEKLFF. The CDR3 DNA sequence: TGTGCCAGCAGCTCTCGCTCATGGGGGGCTAATGAAAAACTGTTTTTT.

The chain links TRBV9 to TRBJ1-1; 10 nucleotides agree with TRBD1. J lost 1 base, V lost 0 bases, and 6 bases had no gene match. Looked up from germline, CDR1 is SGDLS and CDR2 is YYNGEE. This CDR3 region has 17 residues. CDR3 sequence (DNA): TGTGCCAGCAGCGTAGGAGACAGGGGGCATTCGAACACTGAAGCTTTCTTT. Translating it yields CASSVGDRGHSNTEAFF.

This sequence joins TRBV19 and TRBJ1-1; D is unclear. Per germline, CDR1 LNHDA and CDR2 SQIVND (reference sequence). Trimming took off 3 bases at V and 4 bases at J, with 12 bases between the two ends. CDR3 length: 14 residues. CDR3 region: CASSIPLLPTEAFF. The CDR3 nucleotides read TGTGCCAGTAGTATTCCCTTACTGCCCACTGAAGCTTTCTTT.

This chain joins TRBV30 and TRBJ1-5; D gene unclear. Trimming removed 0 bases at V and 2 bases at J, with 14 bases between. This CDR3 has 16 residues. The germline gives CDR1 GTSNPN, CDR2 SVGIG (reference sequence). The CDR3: CAWSVGLGSGNQPQHF. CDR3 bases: TGTGCCTGGAGTGTGGGGTTAGGGAGTGGCAATCAGCCCCAGCATTTT.

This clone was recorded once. CDR3 in amino acids: CASSVSGDSTDTQYF. The CDR3 region has the DNA TGTGCCAGCAGTGTTAGCGGGGATAGCACAGATACGCAGTATTTT. The rearrangement links TRBV6-1 to TRBJ2-3; 8 bases line up with TRBD2. CDR1 and CDR2 from the germline V gene are MNHNS and SASEGT. V dropped 4 bases and J dropped 0; count of bases not matched to a gene: 3. The CDR3 runs to 15 residues.

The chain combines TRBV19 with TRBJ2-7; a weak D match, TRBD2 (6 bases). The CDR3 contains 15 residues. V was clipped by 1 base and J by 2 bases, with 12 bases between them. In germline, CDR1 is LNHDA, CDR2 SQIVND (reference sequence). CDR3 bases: TGTGCCAGTAGTATAGCGGCTAGCGCTACCTACGAGCAGTACTTC. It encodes CASSIAASATYEQYF.

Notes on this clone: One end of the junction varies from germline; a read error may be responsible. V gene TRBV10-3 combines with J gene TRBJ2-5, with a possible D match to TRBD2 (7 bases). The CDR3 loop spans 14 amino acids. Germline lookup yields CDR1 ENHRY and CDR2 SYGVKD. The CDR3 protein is CASSLGAGVETQYF. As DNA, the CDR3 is TGTGCCAGCAGTCTGGGGGCGGGAGTAGAGACCCAGTACTTC.

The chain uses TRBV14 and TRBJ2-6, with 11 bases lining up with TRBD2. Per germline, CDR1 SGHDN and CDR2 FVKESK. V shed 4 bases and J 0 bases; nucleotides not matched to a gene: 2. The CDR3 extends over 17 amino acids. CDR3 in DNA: TGTGCCAGCAGCCCTAGCGGGAGGATCTCTGGGGCCAACGTCCTGACTTTC. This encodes CASSPSGRISGANVLTF.

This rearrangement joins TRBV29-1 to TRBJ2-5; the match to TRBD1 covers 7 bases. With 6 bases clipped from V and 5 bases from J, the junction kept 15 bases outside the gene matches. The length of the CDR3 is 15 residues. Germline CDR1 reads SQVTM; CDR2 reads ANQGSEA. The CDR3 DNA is TGCAGCGTCGAGTTCGCCGGGACAGTCAGGGAGACCCAGTACTTC. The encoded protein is CSVEFAGTVRETQYF.

The CDR3 DNA reads as TGTGCCAGCAGTGAAGGACAAGGAGAGAACACTGAAGCTTTCTTT. This codes for CASSEGQGENTEAFF. The rearrangement uses TRBV6-1 and TRBJ1-1; D ambiguous. CDR3 length: 15 residues. Trimming left V 1 base short and J 1 base short, with 10 bases between. Germline V gives CDR1 MNHNS, CDR2 SASEGT.

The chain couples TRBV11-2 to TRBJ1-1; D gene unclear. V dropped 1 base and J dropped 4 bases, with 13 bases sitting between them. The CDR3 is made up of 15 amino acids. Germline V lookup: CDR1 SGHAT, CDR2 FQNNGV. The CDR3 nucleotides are TGTGCCAGCAGCTTAGGGTGGGGTGGAAGCACTGAAGCTTTCTTT. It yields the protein CASSLGWGGSTEAFF.

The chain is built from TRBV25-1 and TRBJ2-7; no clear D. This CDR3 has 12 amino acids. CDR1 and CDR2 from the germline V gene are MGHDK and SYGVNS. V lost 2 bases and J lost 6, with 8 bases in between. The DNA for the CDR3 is TGTGCCAGCAGTGAAGCTATCGGCGAGCAGTACTTC. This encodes CASSEAIGEQYF.

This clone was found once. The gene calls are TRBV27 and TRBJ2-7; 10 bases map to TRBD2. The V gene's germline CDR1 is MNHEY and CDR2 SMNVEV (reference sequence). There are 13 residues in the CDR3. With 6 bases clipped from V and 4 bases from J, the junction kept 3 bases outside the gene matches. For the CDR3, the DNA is TGTGCCAGCAGACTAGCGGGAAGTTACGAGCAGTACTTC. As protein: CASRLAGSYEQYF.

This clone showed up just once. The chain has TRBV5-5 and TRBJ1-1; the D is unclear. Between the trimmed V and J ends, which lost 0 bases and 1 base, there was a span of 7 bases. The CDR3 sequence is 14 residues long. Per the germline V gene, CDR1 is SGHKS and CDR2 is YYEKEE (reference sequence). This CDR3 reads CASSLVSGNTEAFF. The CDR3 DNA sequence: TGTGCCAGCAGCTTGGTTTCAGGGAACACTGAAGCTTTCTTT. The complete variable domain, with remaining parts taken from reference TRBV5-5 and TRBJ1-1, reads DAGVTQSPTHLIKTRGQQVTLRCSPISGHKSVSWYQQVLGQGPQFIFQYYEKEERGRGNFPDRFSARQFPNYSSELNVNALLLGDSALYLCASSLVSGNTEAFFGQGTRLTVV.

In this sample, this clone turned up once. CDR3 protein: CATPGTINQETQYF. CDR3 bases: TGTGCCACCCCCGGGACAATAAACCAAGAGACCCAGTACTTC. This chain uses TRBV2 with TRBJ2-5, with D perhaps matching TRBD1 (6 bases). Germline CDR1 is SNHLY and CDR2 is FYNNEI. Deletions cut 10 bases from V and 0 bases from J, with 15 bases between. The CDR3 contains 14 residues. Combining the CDR3 with reference TRBV2 and TRBJ2-5 gives the whole variable domain EPEVTQTPSHQVTQMGQEVILRCVPISNHLYFYWYRQILGQKVEFLVSFYNNEISEKSEIFDDQFSVERPDGSNFTLKIRSTKLEDSAMYFCATPGTINQETQYFGPGTRLLVL.

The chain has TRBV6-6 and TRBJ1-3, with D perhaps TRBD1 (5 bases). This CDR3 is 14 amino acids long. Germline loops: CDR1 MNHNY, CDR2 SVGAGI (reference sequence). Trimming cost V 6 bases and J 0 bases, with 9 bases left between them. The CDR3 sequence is CASRRGDSGNTIYF. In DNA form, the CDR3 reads TGTGCCAGCAGGAGAGGGGACTCTGGAAACACCATATATTTT.

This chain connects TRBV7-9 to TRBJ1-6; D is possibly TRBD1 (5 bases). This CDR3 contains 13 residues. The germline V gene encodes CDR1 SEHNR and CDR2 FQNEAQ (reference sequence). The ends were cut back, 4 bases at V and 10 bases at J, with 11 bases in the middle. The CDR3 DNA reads TGTGCCAGCAGCTCCCAGGGATTCTCACCCCTCCACTTT. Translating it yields CASSSQGFSPLHF.

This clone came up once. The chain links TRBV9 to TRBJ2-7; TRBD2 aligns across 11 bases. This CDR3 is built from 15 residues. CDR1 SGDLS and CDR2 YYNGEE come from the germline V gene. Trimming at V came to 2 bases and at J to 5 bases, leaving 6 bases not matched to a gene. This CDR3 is CASSVSGGVFDEQYF. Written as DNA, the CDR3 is TGTGCCAGCAGCGTTAGCGGGGGGGTATTCGACGAGCAGTACTTC. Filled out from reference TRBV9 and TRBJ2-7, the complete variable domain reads DSGVTQTPKHLITATGQRVTLRCSPRSGDLSVYWYQQSLDQGLQFLIQYYNGEERAKGNILERFSAQQFPDLHSELNLSSLELGDSALYFCASSVSGGVFDEQYFGPGTRLTVT.

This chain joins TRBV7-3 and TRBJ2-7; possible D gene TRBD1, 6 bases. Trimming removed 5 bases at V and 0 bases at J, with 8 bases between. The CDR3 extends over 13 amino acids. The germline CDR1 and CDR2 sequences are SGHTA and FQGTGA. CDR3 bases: TGTGCCAGCAGCGAGACAGGCTCCTACGAGCAGTACTTC. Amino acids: CASSETGSYEQYF.

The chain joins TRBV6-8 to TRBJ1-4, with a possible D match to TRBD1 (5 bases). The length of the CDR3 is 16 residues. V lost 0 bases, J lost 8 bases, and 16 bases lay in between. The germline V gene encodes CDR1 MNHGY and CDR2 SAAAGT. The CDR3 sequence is CASSYSGTPVSEKLFF. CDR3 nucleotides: TGTGCCAGCAGTTACTCAGGGACCCCAGTTAGCGAAAAACTGTTTTTT.

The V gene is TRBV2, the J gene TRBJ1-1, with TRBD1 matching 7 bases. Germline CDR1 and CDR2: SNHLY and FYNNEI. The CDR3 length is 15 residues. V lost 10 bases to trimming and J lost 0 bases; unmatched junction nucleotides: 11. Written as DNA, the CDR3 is TGTGCCAACAGCCTATCCGGGACAGTGAACACTGAAGCTTTCTTT. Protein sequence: CANSLSGTVNTEAFF.